This TCR beta chain was sequenced in a study of siplizumab effects on memory and regulatory T cells. General study points: Proliferating Tregs taken from siplizumab cultures were not shown to have a confirmed suppressive function. With siplizumab, Treg-derived clones averaged around 70% of mappable alloreactive CD4+ clones, versus 26.9% in controls.

TCR templates numbering some 100,000 were assayed per sample. Sequencing was performed with immunoSEQ multiplex PCR; in TCRdb, only in-frame clones are kept and a portion is missing. The table has 45,000 to 60,000 clones, more than 75% seen once. Trimming removed 4 bases at V and 4 bases at J, with 10 bases between. Germline CDR1 and CDR2: MNHNS and SASEGT. There are 13 residues in the CDR3. Note on this clone: The antigen remains undetermined.

This sequence joins TRBV6-1 and TRBJ1-1; D gene ambiguous. Source material: naive CD8+ T cells sorted from blood. This receptor was obtained from a human donor in good health. The CDR3 region has the DNA TGTGCCAGCAGTGCGTGGATAGGCACTGAAGCTTTCTTT. It specifies CASSAWIGTEAFF.